The T cell receptor (beta chain) under discussion was sequenced for a study of cytomegalovirus exposure and HLA in healthy donors. This CDR3 comprises 11 residues. Per germline, CDR1 MDHEN and CDR2 SYDVKM. The V end was cut by 6 bases, the J end by 6 bases, with 9 bases between. Regarding the study as a whole: The study listed under 200 cytomegalovirus-associated TCR beta chains. Presence/absence analyses rested on an assumption that sequencing depth was roughly uniform across donors.

The primer mix had 60 Vbeta and 13 Jbeta primers. TCRdb keeps only in-frame clones here, not all; method: immunoSEQ multiplex PCR. The specimen's table records around 200,000 clones. A note on this clone: Antigen: not known.

The rearrangement uses TRBV28 and TRBJ2-7, with D perhaps matching TRBD1 (6 bases). Specimen: PBMCs. This clonotype originated in a woman aged 25 to 39 in good health and CMV-seropositive. The CDR3 spells CASRDSLEQYF. CDR3 nucleotides: TGTGCCAGCAGGGACAGCCTCGAGCAGTACTTC.